This entry describes one T cell receptor (beta chain). The antigen remains undetermined. The CDR3 covers 15 residues. V lost 8 bases, J lost 5 bases, and 11 bases stayed unmatched. The V gene's germline CDR1 is LNHDA and CDR2 SQIVND (reference sequence). This entry belongs to a study of shared clonotypes between healthy human individuals. The study, taken as a whole, reports: Generation probabilities of non-shared clonotypes were lower (relative to those shared by all four donors).

Original methodology: ImmunoSEQ yielded junction-only sequences lacking quality scores, so filtering differed. The method was immunoSEQ multiplex PCR; TCRdb's version includes in-frame clones alone and lacks a portion of them. V, J and clone size are taken as reported in that table, and D and trimming were inferred from the DNA itself. The data hold roughly 2,500,000 clones, with approximately 93% observed a single time. Each of the donors was a healthy adult who was HIV-negative and had not had a recent acute infection or vaccination. The chain carries TRBV19 and TRBJ2-2; 7 nucleotides line up with TRBD1. The origin of this receptor is a man in his late teens or twenties in good health. Some clones in this sample may be carry-over from other donors' samples. The sequenced sample consisted of naive CD4+ T cells from PBMCs. Subset defined: CD45RA+ positively selected. The CDR3 region is CASSSPGQKTGELFF. The CDR3 nucleotides are TGTGCCAGTTCCTCGCCGGGACAGAAGACCGGGGAGCTGTTTTTT.